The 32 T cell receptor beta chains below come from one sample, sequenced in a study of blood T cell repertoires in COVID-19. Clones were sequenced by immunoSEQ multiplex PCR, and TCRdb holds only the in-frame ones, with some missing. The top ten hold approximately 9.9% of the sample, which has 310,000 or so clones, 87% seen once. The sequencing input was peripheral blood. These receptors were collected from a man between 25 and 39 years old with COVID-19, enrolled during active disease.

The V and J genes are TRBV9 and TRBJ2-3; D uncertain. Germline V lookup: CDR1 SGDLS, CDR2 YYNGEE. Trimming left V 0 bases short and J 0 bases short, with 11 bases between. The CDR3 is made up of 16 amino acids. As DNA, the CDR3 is TGTGCCAGCAGCGTAGGCCAGGCCCCTAGCACAGATACGCAGTATTTT. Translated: CASSVGQAPSTDTQYF.

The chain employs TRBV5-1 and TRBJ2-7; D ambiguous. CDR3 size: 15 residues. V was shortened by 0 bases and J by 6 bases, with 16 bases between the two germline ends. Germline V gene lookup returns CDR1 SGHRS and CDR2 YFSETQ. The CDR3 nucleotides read TGCGCCAGCAGCTTGGTGGTTGGCGGCTCACTCGAGCAGTACTTC. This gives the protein CASSLVVGGSLEQYF.

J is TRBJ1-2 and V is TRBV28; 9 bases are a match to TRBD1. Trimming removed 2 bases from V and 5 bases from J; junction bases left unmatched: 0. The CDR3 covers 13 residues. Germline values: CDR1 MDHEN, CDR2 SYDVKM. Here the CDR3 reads CASSLGTGYGYTF. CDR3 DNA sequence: TGTGCCAGCAGTTTAGGGACAGGGTATGGCTACACCTTC.

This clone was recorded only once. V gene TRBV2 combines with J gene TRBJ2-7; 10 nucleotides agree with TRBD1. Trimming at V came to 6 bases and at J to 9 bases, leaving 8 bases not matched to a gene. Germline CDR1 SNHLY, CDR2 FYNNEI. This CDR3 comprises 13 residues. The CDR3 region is CASSPGQGLGQYF. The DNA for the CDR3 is TGTGCCAGCAGCCCGGGACAGGGGCTTGGGCAGTACTTC.

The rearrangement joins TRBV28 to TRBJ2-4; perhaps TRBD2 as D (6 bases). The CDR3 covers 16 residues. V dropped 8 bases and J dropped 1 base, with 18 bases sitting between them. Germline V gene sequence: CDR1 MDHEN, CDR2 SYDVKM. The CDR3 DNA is TGTGCCAGCCTCGCGGGACCCCCGTTGGCCAAAAACATTCAGTACTTC. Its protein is CASLAGPPLAKNIQYF.

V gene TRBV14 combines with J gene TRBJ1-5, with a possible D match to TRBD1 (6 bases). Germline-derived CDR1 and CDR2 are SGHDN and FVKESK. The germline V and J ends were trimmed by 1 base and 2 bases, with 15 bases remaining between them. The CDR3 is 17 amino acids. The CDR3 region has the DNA TGTGCCAGCAGCCAAGTTGGGGGGGCGCGTGGCAATCAGCCCCAGCATTTT. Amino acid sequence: CASSQVGGARGNQPQHF.

The CDR3 here is CASSQGLAVPTDTQYF. CDR3 coding DNA: TGCGCCAGCAGCCAAGGGCTAGCGGTCCCCACAGATACGCAGTATTTT. The chain has TRBV4-3 and TRBJ2-3; 7 bases match TRBD2. V lost 1 base and J lost 2; bases outside the gene matches: 6. The CDR3 totals 16 residues. Germline V gives CDR1 LGHNA, CDR2 YSLEER.

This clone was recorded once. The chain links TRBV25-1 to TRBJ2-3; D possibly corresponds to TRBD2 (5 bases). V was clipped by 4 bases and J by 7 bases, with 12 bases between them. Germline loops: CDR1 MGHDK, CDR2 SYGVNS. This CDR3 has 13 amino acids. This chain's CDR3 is CASSVTASNTQYF. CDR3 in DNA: TGTGCCAGCAGTGTGACGGCTAGCAATACGCAGTATTTT. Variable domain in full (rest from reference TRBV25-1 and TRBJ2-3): EADIYQTPRYLVIGTGKKITLECSQTMGHDKMYWYQQDPGMELHLIHYSYGVNSTEKGDLSSESTVSRIRTEHFPLTLESARPSHTSQYLCASSVTASNTQYFGPGTRLTVL.

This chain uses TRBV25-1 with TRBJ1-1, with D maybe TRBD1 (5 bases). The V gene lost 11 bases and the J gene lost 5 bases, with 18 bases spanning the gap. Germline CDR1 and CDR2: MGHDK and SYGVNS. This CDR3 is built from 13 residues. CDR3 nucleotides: TGTGCCGCTTGGGGCCCCTTTGGGACTGAAGCTTTCTTT. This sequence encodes CAAWGPFGTEAFF.

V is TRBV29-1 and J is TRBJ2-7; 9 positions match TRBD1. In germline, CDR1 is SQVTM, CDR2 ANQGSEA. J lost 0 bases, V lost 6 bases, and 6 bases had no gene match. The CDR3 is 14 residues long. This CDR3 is CSVDGQGSSYEQYF. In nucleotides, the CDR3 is TGCAGCGTCGATGGACAGGGGAGCTCCTACGAGCAGTACTTC.

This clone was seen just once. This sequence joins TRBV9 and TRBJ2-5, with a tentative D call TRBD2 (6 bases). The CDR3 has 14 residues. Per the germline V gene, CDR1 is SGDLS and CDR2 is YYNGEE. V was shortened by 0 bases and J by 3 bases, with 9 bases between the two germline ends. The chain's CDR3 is CASSVAGGEETQYF. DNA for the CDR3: TGTGCCAGCAGCGTAGCCGGCGGGGAAGAGACCCAGTACTTC.

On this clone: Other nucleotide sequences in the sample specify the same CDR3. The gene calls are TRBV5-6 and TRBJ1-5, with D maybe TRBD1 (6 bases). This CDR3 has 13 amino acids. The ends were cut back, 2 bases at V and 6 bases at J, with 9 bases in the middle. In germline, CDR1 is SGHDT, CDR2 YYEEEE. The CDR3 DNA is TGTGCCAGCAGCTTAGGGGGGGGTCAGCCCCAGCATTTT. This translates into CASSLGGGQPQHF.

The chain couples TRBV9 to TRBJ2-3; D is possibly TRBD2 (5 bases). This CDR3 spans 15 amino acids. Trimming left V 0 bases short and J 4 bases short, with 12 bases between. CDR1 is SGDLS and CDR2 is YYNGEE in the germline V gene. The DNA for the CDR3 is TGTGCCAGCAGCGTAGTTGACGGAGGCCCAGATACGCAGTATTTT. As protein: CASSVVDGGPDTQYF.

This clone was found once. The CDR3 DNA follows: TGTGCTGGCGGGGGGGTTCCAGATACGCAGTATTTT. Translation: CAGGGVPDTQYF. The J gene is TRBJ2-3, the V gene TRBV2; 9 positions agree with TRBD2. This CDR3 is built from 12 residues. Germline CDR1 SNHLY, CDR2 FYNNEI.

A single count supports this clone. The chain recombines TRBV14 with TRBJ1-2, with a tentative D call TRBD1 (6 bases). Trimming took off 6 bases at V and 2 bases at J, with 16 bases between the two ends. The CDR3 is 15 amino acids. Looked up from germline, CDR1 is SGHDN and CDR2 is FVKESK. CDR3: CASRETGPPNYGYTF. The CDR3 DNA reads TGTGCCAGCAGGGAGACAGGACCGCCCAACTATGGCTACACCTTC.

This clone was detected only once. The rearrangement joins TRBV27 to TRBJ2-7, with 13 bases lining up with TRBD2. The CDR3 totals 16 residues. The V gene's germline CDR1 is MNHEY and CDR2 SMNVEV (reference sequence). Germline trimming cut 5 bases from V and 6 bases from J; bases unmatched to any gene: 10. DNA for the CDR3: TGTGCCAGCAGTCTCCGGACTAGCGGGAGTATTGGCGAGCAGTACTTC. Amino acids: CASSLRTSGSIGEQYF.

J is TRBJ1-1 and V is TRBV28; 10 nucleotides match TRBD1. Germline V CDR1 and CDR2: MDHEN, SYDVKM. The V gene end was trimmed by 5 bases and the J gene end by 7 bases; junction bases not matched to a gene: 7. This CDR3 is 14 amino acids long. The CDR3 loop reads CASSVGQGGFEAFF. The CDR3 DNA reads TGTGCCAGCAGTGTAGGACAGGGGGGGTTTGAAGCTTTCTTT.

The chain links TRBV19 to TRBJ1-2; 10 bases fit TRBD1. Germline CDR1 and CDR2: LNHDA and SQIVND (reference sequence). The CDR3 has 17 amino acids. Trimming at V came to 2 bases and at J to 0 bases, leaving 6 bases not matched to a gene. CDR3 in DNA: TGTGCCAGTAGTATAACGACGGGACAGGGGTCTAACTATGGCTACACCTTC. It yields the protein CASSITTGQGSNYGYTF.

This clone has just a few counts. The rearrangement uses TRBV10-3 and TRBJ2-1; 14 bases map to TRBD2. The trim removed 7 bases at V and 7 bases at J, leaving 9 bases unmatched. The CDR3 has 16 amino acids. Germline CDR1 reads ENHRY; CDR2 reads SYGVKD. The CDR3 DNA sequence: TGTGCCATCACTCCGACTAGCGGGGGGGCCTGGAATGAGCAGTTCTTC. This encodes CAITPTSGGAWNEQFF.

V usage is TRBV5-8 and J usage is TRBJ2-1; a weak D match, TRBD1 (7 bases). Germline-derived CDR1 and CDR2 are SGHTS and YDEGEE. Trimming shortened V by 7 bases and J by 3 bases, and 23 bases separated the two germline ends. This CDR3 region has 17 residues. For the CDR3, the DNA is TGTGCCAGCGGAGGGGCAGGGGGTGCTTCTCTCTACAATGAGCAGTTCTTC. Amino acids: CASGGAGGASLYNEQFF.

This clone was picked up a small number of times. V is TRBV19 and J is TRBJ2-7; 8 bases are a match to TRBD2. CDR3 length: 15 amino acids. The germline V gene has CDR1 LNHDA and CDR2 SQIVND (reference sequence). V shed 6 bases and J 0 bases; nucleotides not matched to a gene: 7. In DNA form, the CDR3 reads TGTGCCAGTAGGGGAGAAGCGGGAGCCTCCTACGAGCAGTACTTC. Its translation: CASRGEAGASYEQYF. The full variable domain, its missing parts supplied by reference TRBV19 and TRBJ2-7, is DGGITQSPKYLFRKEGQNVTLSCEQNLNHDAMYWYRQDPGQGLRLIYYSQIVNDFQKGDIAEGYSVSREKKESFPLTVTSAQKNPTAFYLCASRGEAGASYEQYFGPGTRLTVT.

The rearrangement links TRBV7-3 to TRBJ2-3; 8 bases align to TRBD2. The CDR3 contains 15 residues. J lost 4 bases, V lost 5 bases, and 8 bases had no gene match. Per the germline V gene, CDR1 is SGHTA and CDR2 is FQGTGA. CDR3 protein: CASSLASGRADTQYF. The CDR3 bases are TGTGCCAGCAGCCTTGCTAGCGGGCGTGCAGATACGCAGTATTTT.

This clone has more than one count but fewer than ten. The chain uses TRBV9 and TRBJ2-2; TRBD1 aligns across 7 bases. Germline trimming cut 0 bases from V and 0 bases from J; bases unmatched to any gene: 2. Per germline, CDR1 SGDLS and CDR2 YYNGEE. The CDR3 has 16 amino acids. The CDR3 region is CASSVAGTANTGELFF. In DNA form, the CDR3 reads TGTGCCAGCAGCGTAGCGGGGACAGCGAACACCGGGGAGCTGTTTTTT.

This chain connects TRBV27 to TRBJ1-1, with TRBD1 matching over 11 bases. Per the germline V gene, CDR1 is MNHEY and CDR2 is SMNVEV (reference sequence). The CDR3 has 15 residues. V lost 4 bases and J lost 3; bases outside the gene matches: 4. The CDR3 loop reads CASSSMDRGHTEAFF. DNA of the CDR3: TGTGCCAGCAGTTCTATGGACAGGGGGCACACTGAAGCTTTCTTT.

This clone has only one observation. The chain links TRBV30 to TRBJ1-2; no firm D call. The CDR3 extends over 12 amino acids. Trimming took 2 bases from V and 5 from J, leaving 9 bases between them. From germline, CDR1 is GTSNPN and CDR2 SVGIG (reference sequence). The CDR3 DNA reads TGTGCCTGGAGTTTTGTACAGTATGGCTACACCTTC. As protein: CAWSFVQYGYTF.

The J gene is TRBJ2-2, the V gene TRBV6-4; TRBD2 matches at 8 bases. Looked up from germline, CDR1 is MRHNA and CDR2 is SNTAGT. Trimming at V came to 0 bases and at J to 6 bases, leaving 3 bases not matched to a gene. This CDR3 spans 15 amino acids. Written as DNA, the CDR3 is TGTGCCAGCAGTGACTCAGGCGGGGGGCCCGGGGAGCTGTTTTTT. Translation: CASSDSGGGPGELFF.

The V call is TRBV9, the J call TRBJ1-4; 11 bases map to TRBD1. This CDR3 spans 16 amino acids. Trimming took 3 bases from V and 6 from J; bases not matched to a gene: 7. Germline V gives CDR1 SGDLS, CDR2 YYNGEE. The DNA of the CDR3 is TGTGCCAGCAGCGGTGTACGGGGACAGGGGGATGAAAAACTGTTTTTT. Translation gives CASSGVRGQGDEKLFF.

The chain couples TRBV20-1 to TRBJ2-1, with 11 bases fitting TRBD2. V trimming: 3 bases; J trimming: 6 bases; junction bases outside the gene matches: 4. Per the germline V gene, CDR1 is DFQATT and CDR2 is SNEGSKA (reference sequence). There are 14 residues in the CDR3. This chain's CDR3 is CSASSGRVGNEQFF. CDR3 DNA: TGCAGTGCTAGTAGCGGGAGGGTGGGCAATGAGCAGTTCTTC.

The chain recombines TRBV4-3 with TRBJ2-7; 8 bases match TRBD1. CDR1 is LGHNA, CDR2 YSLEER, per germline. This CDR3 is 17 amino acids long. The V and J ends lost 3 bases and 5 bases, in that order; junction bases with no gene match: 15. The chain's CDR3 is CASSHKTTGTGPNEQYF. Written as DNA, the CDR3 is TGCGCCAGCAGCCACAAGACAACCGGGACAGGCCCCAACGAGCAGTACTTC.

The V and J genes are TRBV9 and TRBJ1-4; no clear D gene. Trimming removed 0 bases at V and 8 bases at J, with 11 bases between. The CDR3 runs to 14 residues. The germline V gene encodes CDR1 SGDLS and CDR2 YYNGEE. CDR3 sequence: CASSVGAGGEKLFF. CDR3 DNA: TGTGCCAGCAGCGTAGGTGCAGGAGGGGAAAAACTGTTTTTT.

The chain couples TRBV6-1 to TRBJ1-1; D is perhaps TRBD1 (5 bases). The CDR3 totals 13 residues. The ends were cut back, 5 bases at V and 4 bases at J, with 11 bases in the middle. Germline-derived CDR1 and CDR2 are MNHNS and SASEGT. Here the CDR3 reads CASSWGGGTEAFF. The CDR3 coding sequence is TGTGCCAGCAGTTGGGGGGGAGGCACTGAAGCTTTCTTT.

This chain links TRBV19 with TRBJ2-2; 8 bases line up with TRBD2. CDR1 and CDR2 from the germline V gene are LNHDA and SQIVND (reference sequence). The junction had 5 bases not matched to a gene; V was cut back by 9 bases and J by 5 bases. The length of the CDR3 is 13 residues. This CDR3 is CARGGTRTGELFF. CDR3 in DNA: TGTGCCAGAGGGGGGACTAGAACCGGGGAGCTGTTTTTT.